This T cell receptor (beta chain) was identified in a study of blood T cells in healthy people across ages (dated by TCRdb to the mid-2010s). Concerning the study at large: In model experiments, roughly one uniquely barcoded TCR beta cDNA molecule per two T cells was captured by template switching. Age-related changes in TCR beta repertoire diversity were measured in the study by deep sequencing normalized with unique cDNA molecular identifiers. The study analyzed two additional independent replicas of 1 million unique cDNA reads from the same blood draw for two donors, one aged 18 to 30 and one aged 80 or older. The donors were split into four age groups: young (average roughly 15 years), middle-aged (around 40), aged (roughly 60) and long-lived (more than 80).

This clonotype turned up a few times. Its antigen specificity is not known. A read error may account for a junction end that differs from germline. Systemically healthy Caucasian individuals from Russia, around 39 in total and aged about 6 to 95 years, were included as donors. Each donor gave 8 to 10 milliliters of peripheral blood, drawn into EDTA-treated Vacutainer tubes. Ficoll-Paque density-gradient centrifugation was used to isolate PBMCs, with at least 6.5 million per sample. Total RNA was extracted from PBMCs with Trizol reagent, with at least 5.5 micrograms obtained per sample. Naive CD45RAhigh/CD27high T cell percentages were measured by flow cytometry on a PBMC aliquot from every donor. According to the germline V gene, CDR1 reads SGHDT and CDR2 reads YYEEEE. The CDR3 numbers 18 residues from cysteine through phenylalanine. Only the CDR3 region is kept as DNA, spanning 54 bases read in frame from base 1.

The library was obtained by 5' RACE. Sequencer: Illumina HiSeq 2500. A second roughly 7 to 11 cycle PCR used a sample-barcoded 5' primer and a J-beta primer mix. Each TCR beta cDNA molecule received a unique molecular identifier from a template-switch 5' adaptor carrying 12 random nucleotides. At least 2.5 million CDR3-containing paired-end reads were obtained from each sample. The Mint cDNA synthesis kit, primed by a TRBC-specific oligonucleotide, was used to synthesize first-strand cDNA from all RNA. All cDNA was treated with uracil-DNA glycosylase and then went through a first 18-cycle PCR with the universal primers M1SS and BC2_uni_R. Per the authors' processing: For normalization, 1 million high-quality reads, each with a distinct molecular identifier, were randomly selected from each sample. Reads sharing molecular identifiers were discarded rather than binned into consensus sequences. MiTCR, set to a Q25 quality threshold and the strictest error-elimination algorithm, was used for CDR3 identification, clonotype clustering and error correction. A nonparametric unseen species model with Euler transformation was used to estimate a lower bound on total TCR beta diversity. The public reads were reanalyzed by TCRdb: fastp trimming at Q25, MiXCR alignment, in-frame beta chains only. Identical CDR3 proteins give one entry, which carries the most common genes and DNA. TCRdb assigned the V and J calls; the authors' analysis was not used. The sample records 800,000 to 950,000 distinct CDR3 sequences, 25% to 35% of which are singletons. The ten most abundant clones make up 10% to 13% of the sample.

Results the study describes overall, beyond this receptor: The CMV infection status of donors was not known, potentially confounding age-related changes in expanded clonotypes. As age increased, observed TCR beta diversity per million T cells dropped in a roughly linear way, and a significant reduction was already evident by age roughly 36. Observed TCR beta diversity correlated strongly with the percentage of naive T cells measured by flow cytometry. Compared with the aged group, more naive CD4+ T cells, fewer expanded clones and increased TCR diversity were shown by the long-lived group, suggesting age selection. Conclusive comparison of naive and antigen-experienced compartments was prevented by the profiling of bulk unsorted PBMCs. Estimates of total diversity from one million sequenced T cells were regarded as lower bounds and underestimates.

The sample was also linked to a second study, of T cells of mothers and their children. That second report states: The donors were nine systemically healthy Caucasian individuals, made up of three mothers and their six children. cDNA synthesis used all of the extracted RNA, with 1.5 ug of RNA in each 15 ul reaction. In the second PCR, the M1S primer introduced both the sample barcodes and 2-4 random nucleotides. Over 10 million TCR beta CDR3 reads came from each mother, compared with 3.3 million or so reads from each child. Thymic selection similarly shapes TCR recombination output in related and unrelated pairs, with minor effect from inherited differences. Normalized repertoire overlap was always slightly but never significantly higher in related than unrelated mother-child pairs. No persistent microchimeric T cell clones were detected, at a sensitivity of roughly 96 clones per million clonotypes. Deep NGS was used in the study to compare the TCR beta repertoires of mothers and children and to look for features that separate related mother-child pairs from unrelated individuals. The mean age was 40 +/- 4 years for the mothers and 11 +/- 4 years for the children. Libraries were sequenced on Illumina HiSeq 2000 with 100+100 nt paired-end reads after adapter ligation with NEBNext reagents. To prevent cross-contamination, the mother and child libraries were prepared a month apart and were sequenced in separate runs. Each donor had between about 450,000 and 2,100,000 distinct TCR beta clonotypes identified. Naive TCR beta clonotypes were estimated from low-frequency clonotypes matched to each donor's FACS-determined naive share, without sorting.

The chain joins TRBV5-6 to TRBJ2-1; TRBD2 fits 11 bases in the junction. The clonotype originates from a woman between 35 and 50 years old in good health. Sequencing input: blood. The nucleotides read TGTGCCAGCGGCTTAACTAGCGGGGGCGACAGCTCCTACAATGAGCAGTTCTTC. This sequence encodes CASGLTSGGDSSYNEQFF.